These 21 T cell receptor beta chains were all obtained from the same sample, sequenced in a study of blood T cell repertoires in COVID-19. Sequenced by immunoSEQ multiplex PCR; TCRdb stores in-frame clones only, minus some. The sample records over 200,000 clones, around four fifths being singletons. Sequencing was performed on peripheral blood. These receptors were collected from a woman in her fifties or sixties with active or convalescent COVID-19.

The rearrangement links TRBV30 to TRBJ1-6; no clear D. Trimming left V 1 base short and J 7 bases short, with 8 bases between. The CDR3 runs to 13 residues. Germline CDR1 is GTSNPN and CDR2 is SVGIG (reference sequence). The CDR3 nucleotides are TGTGCCTGGAGTGCTAATAACAATTCACCCCTCCACTTT. Residues: CAWSANNNSPLHF.

V and J are TRBV14 and TRBJ2-3; 7 nucleotides match TRBD1. CDR3 length: 20 residues. V trimming: 2 bases; J trimming: 0 bases; junction bases outside the gene matches: 17. CDR1 is SGHDN and CDR2 is FVKESK in the germline V gene. In DNA, the CDR3 is TGTGCCAGCAGCCAAACGACTCTTGGGGGACAGCTTAGGAGCACAGATACGCAGTATTTT. Translating it yields CASSQTTLGGQLRSTDTQYF.

The chain recombines TRBV15 with TRBJ1-5; D call uncertain. There are 15 residues in the CDR3. Germline CDR1 and CDR2: LNHNV and YYDKDF (reference sequence). V was cut by 1 base and J by 1 base, with 8 bases left in between. The CDR3 nucleotides are TGTGCCACCAGCAGAGGAGGATCCAGCAATCAGCCCCAGCATTTT. It translates to CATSRGGSSNQPQHF.

V and J are TRBV7-9 and TRBJ1-3, with D possibly matching TRBD1 (5 bases). The germline gives CDR1 SEHNR, CDR2 FQNEAQ (reference sequence). This CDR3 has 12 amino acids. Trimming left V 7 bases short and J 3 bases short, with 7 bases between. CDR3 DNA: TGTGCCAGCAAAGGGGATGGAAACACCATATATTTT. Encoded protein: CASKGDGNTIYF. Supplemented by reference TRBV7-9 and TRBJ1-3, the full variable domain reads DTGVSQNPRHKITKRGQNVTFRCDPISEHNRLYWYRQTLGQGPEFLTYFQNEAQLEKSRLLSDRFSAERPKGSFSTLEIQRTEQGDSAMYLCASKGDGNTIYFGEGSWLTVV.

The chain is built from TRBV28 and TRBJ1-1, with D uncertain. The germline gives CDR1 MDHEN, CDR2 SYDVKM. This CDR3 has 13 residues. Deletions cut 5 bases from V and 3 bases from J, with 10 bases between. CDR3 sequence: CASSGGEDTEAFF. The CDR3 nucleotides are TGTGCCAGCAGTGGCGGGGAGGACACTGAAGCTTTCTTT.

V and J are TRBV5-5 and TRBJ2-7; D remains unclear. This CDR3 spans 14 amino acids. V lost 3 bases and J lost 7, with 17 bases in between. From germline, CDR1 is SGHKS and CDR2 YYEKEE (reference sequence). CDR3 sequence: CASSSHPQRFEQYF. CDR3 DNA sequence: TGTGCCAGCAGCTCCCACCCCCAGAGGTTTGAGCAGTACTTC. Drawing the rest from reference TRBV5-5 and TRBJ2-7, the complete variable domain is DAGVTQSPTHLIKTRGQQVTLRCSPISGHKSVSWYQQVLGQGPQFIFQYYEKEERGRGNFPDRFSARQFPNYSSELNVNALLLGDSALYLCASSSHPQRFEQYFGPGTRLTVT.

V and J are TRBV6-5 and TRBJ1-4; unclear D gene. There are 13 residues in the CDR3. V lost 5 bases to trimming and J lost 4 bases, with 8 bases between them. CDR1 and CDR2 from the germline V gene are MNHEY and SVGAGI. The CDR3 region has the DNA TGTGCCAGCAGTATTAACAGTAATGAAAAACTGTTTTTT. Translating it yields CASSINSNEKLFF.

CDR3 in amino acids: CASKVSGVGTDTQYF. For the CDR3, the DNA is TGCGCCAGCAAGGTTTCGGGAGTCGGCACAGATACGCAGTATTTT. This sequence joins TRBV5-1 and TRBJ2-3, with D tentatively TRBD2 (6 bases). Germline V lookup: CDR1 SGHRS, CDR2 YFSETQ. The CDR3 is 15 amino acids. V dropped 6 bases and J dropped 1 base, with 15 bases sitting between them.

The chain uses TRBV18 and TRBJ1-1; 8 bases match TRBD1. The CDR3 sequence is 14 residues long. The germline V gene has CDR1 KGHSH and CDR2 LQKENI. With 2 bases clipped from V and 1 base from J, the junction kept 0 bases outside the gene matches. The CDR3: CASSPDRGNTEAFF. The CDR3 DNA reads TGTGCCAGCTCACCAGACAGGGGGAACACTGAAGCTTTCTTT. Full variable domain (outside the CDR3, taken from reference TRBV18 and TRBJ1-1): NAGVMQNPRHLVRRRGQEARLRCSPMKGHSHVYWYRQLPEEGLKFMVYLQKENIIDESGMPKERFSAEFPKEGPSILRIQQVVRGDSAAYFCASSPDRGNTEAFFGQGTRLTVV.

This chain links TRBV27 with TRBJ1-2; D gene ambiguous. Per germline, CDR1 MNHEY and CDR2 SMNVEV (reference sequence). V gave up 5 bases and J gave up 4 bases, with 11 bases separating them. This CDR3 region has 13 residues. CDR3 sequence reads: CASSTTPGYGYTF. In DNA form, the CDR3 reads TGTGCCAGCAGTACGACACCCGGCTATGGCTACACCTTC.

The chain has TRBV28 and TRBJ1-2, with D uncertain. CDR1 is MDHEN and CDR2 is SYDVKM in the germline V gene. The V end lost 6 bases, the J end lost 5 bases, and 4 bases lay between the germline ends. The CDR3 sequence is 10 residues long. The CDR3 bases are TGTGCCAGCAGGGAGTATGGCTACACCTTC. Its protein is CASREYGYTF.

V usage is TRBV15 and J usage is TRBJ1-2; no definite D call. The CDR3 runs 16 residues. CDR1 and CDR2 from the germline V gene are LNHNV and YYDKDF (reference sequence). Trimming pared 1 base from V and 8 bases from J, leaving 20 bases between. As DNA, the CDR3 is TGTGCCACCAGCAGAGTCTACCTTCAGGCATCGGGAGGCTACACCTTC. Residues: CATSRVYLQASGGYTF.

The chain carries TRBV6-5 and TRBJ1-2, with 8 positions matching TRBD1. Looked up from germline, CDR1 is MNHEY and CDR2 is SVGAGI. This CDR3 comprises 14 residues. The ends lost 6 bases at V and 5 bases at J; junction bases unmatched: 8. CDR3 coding DNA: TGTGCCAGCAGCACACAGGGGGTTTTATATGGCTACACCTTC. It is translated as CASSTQGVLYGYTF.

Here the CDR3 DNA reads TGCGCCAGCAGCCATGGCGGGAGAGCCTATGGCTACACCTTC. It codes for CASSHGGRAYGYTF. The V and J genes are TRBV4-1 and TRBJ1-2; D unclear. This CDR3 comprises 14 residues. CDR1 is MGHRA and CDR2 is YSYEKL in the germline V gene. V dropped 3 bases and J dropped 4 bases, with 12 bases sitting between them.

V is TRBV5-1 and J is TRBJ2-5; 7 nucleotides agree with TRBD1. The V gene end was trimmed by 5 bases and the J gene end by 4 bases; junction bases not matched to a gene: 11. The CDR3 runs 15 residues. Germline V gene sequence: CDR1 SGHRS, CDR2 YFSETQ. CDR3 in DNA: TGCGCCAGCAGGGCCGGGACAGTGGGTCTAGAGACCCAGTACTTC. This translates into CASRAGTVGLETQYF.

The chain is built from TRBV24-1 and TRBJ2-2; the match to TRBD2 covers 8 bases. The germline V gene has CDR1 KGHDR and CDR2 SFDVKD. The V gene end was trimmed by 3 bases and the J gene end by 3 bases; junction bases not matched to a gene: 2. This CDR3 is built from 15 residues. This CDR3 is CATSDVTSDTGELFF. CDR3 DNA: TGTGCCACCAGTGATGTGACTAGCGACACCGGGGAGCTGTTTTTT.

The chain combines TRBV4-2 with TRBJ2-2, with 8 bases matching TRBD1. Germline V gene sequence: CDR1 LGHNA, CDR2 YNFKEQ. This CDR3 comprises 16 residues. After removal of 3 bases from V and 0 bases from J, the junction contained 3 bases not matched to a gene. The CDR3 DNA reads as TGTGCCAGCAGCCAGAGGACAGGGTCGAACACCGGGGAGCTGTTTTTT. Translating gives CASSQRTGSNTGELFF.

This clone was found once. The rearrangement links TRBV27 to TRBJ2-7; 12 positions agree with TRBD2. Unmatched junction bases numbered 7, after V lost 6 bases and J lost 4 bases. CDR1 MNHEY and CDR2 SMNVEV come from the germline V gene (reference sequence). This CDR3 is built from 15 residues. The CDR3 protein is CASRKLAGGNYEQYF. DNA for the CDR3: TGTGCCAGCAGAAAACTAGCGGGAGGTAATTACGAGCAGTACTTC.

The chain is built from TRBV19 and TRBJ2-1; D perhaps matches TRBD2 (5 bases). The ends were cut back, 4 bases at V and 0 bases at J, with 10 bases in the middle. The length of the CDR3 is 15 residues. CDR1 is LNHDA and CDR2 is SQIVND in the germline V gene (reference sequence). This CDR3 is CASSTGFSSYNEQFF. The CDR3 DNA reads TGTGCCAGTAGTACGGGGTTTAGCTCCTACAATGAGCAGTTCTTC.

The V and J genes are TRBV2 and TRBJ2-5; the match to TRBD2 covers 10 bases. The germline V gene encodes CDR1 SNHLY and CDR2 FYNNEI. Trimming at V came to 2 bases and at J to 4 bases, leaving 7 bases not matched to a gene. The CDR3 totals 16 residues. The CDR3 sequence is CASSEQREGLGETQYF. CDR3 DNA sequence: TGTGCCAGCAGTGAACAGCGGGAGGGCCTAGGAGAGACCCAGTACTTC.

A note on this clone: A junction end diverges from the germline sequence, so it may reflect a read error. Other nucleotide sequences from this sample produce the same CDR3. In DNA form, the CDR3 reads TGTGCCACCAGTGTCACAGCCTACAATGAACAGTTCTTC. It yields the protein CATSVTAYNEQFF. This chain uses TRBV24-1 with TRBJ2-1, with D unresolved. CDR3 length equals 13 residues. Looked up from germline, CDR1 is KGHDR and CDR2 is SFDVKD.